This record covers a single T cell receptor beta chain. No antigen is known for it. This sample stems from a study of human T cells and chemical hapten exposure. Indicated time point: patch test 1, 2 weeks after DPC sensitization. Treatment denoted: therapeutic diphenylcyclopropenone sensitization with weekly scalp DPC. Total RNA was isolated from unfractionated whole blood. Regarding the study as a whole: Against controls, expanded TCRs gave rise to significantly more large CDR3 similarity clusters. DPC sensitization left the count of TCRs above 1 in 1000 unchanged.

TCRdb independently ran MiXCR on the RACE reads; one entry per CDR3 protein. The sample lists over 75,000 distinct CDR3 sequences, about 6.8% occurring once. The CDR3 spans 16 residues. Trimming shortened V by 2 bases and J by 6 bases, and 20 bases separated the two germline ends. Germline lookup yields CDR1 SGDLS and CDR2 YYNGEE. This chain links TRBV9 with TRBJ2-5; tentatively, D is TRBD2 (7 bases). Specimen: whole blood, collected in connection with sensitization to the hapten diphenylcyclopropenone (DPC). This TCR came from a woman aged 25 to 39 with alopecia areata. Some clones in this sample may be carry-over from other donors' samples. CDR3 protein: CASSVRGGYTSKTQYF. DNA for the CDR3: TGTGCCAGCAGCGTGCGCGGGGGCTACACTTCGAAGACCCAGTACTTC. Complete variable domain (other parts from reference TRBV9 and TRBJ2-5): DSGVTQTPKHLITATGQRVTLRCSPRSGDLSVYWYQQSLDQGLQFLIQYYNGEERAKGNILERFSAQQFPDLHSELNLSSLELGDSALYFCASSVRGGYTSKTQYFGPGTRLLVL.